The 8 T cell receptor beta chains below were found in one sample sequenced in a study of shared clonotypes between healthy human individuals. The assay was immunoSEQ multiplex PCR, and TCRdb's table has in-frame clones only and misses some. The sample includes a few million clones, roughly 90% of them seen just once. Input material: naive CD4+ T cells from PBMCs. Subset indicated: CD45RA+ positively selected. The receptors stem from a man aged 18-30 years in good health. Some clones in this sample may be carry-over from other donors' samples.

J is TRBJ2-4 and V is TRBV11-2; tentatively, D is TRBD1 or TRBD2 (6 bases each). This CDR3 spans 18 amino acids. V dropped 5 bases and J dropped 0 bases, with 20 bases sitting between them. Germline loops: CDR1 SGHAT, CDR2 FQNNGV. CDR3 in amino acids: CASSPPGGFTIAKNIQYF. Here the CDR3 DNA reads TGTGCCAGCAGCCCCCCCGGGGGCTTTACTATAGCCAAAAACATTCAGTACTTC.

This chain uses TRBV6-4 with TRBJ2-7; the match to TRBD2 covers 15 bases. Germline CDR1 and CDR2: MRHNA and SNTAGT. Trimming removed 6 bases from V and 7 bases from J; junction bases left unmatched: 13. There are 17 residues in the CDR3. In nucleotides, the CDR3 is TGTGCCAGCAGGCCCGGACTAGCGGGAGGGCCCGAGGTTGAGCAGTACTTC. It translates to CASRPGLAGGPEVEQYF.

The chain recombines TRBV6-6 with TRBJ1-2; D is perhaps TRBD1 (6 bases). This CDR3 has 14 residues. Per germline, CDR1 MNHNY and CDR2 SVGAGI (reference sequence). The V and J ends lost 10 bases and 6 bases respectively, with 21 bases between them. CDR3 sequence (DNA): TGTGCCACCCTTCGTTGGGGGGCTAATCATGGCTACACCTTC. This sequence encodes CATLRWGANHGYTF.

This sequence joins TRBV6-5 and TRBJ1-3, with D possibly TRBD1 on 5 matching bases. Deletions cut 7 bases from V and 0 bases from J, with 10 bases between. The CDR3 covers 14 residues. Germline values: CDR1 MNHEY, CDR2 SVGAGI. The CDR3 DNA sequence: TGTGCCAGCACCCCAGGGATCTCTGGAAACACCATATATTTT. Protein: CASTPGISGNTIYF.

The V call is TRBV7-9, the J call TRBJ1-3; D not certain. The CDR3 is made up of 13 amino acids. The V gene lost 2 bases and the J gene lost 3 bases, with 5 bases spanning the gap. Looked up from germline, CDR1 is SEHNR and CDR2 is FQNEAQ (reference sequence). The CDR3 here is CASSLSGGNTIYF. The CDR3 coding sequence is TGTGCCAGCAGCTTAAGCGGTGGAAACACCATATATTTT.

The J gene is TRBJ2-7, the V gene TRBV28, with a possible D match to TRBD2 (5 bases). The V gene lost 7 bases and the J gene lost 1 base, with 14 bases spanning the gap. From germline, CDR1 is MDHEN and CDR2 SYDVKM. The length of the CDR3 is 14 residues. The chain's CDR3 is CASTFAGPSYEQYF. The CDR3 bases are TGTGCCAGCACTTTTGCGGGCCCTTCCTACGAGCAGTACTTC.

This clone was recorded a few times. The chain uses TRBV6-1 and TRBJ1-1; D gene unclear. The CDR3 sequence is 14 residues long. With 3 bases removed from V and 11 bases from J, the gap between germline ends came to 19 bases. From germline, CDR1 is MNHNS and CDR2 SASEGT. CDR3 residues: CASSDNIPAWLAFF. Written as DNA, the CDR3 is TGTGCCAGCAGTGATAACATTCCTGCCTGGCTGGCTTTCTTT.

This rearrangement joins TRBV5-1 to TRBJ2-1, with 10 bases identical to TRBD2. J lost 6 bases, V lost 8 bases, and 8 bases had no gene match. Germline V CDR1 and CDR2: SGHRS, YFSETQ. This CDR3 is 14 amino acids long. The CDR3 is CASDRAGGTNEQFF. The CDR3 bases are TGCGCCAGTGATCGAGCGGGAGGGACCAATGAGCAGTTCTTC.